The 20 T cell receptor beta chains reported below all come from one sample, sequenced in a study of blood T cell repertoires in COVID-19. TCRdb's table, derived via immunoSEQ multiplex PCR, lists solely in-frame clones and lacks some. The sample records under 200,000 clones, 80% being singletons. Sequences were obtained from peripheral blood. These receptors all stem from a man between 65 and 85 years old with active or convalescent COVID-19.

CDR3: CASSPEGTGSLTF. DNA for the CDR3: TGCGCCAGCAGCCCGGAGGGGACAGGGTCTCTAACCTTC. The genes are TRBV5-1 and TRBJ1-2; 9 nucleotides agree with TRBD1. J lost 14 bases, V lost 4 bases, and 12 bases had no gene match. This CDR3 spans 13 amino acids. Germline-derived CDR1 and CDR2 are SGHRS and YFSETQ.

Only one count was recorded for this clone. The CDR3 loop reads CASSLDTGVGYQYF. CDR3 nucleotide sequence: TGTGCCAGCAGCCTAGACACAGGGGTTGGGTACCAGTATTTT. This rearrangement joins TRBV7-2 to TRBJ2-3; 7 bases are shared with TRBD1. V dropped 5 bases and J dropped 12; count of bases not matched to a gene: 14. Germline assignment: CDR1 SGHTA and CDR2 FQGNSA. The CDR3 contains 14 residues.

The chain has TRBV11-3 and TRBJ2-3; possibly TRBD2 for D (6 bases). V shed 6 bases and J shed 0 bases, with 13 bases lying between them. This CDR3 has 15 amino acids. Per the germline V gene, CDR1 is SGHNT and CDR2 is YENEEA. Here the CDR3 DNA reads TGTGCCAGCAGTTCCAGCGGGCACAGCACAGATACGCAGTATTTT. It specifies CASSSSGHSTDTQYF.

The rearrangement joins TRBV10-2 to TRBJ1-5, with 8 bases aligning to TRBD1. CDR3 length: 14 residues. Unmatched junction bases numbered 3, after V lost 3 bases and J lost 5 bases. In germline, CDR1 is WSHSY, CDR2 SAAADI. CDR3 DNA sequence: TGCGCCAGCAGTGATCAGGGGGCGGATCAGCCCCAGCATTTT. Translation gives CASSDQGADQPQHF.

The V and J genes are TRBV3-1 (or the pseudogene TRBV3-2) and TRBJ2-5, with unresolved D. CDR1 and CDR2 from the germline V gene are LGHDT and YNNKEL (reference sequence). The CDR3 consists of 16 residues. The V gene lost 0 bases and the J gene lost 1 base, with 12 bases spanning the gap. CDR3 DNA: TGTGCCAGCAGCCAAGACATCGCCAGGTCCCAAGAGACCCAGTACTTC. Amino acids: CASSQDIARSQETQYF.

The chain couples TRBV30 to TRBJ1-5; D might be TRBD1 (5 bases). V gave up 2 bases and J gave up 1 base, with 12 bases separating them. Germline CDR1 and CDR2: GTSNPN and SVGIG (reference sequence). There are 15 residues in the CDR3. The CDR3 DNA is TGTGCCTGGAGTATCGCGGGGGTGAGCAATCAGCCCCAGCATTTT. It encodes CAWSIAGVSNQPQHF.

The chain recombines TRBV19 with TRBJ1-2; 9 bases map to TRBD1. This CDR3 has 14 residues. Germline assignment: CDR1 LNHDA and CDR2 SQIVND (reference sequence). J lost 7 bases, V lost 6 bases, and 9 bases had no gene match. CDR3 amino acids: CASSSGQGMGGYTF. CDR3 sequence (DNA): TGTGCCAGTAGCTCGGGACAGGGAATGGGTGGCTACACCTTC. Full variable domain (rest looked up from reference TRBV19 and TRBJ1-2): DGGITQSPKYLFRKEGQNVTLSCEQNLNHDAMYWYRQDPGQGLRLIYYSQIVNDFQKGDIAEGYSVSREKKESFPLTVTSAQKNPTAFYLCASSSGQGMGGYTFGSGTRLTVV.

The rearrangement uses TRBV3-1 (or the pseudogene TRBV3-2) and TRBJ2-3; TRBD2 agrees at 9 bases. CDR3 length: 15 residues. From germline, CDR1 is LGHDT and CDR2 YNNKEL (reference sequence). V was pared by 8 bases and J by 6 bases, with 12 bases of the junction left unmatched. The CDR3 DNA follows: TGTGCCAGCGCTCCTTTAGCGGGAGTATGGGATACGCAGTATTTT. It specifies CASAPLAGVWDTQYF.

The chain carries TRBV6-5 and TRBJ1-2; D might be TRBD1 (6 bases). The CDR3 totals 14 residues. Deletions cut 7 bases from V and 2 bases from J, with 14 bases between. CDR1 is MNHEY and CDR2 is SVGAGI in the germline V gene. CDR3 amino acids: CASKRQGSNYGYTF. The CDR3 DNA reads TGTGCCAGCAAGCGCCAGGGGTCAAACTATGGCTACACCTTC.

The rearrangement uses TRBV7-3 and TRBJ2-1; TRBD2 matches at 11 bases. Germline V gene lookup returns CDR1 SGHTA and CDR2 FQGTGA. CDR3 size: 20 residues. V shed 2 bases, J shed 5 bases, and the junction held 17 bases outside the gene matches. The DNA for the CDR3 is TGTGCCAGCAGCTTATTGGCTAGCGGGAGGCCCAGGGGTGCACACAATGAGCAGTTCTTC. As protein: CASSLLASGRPRGAHNEQFF.

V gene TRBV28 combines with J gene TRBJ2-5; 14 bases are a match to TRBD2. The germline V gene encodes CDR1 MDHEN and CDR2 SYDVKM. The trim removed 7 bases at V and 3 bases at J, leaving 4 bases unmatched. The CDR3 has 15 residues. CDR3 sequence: CASTGTSGSKETQYF. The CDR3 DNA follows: TGTGCCAGCACCGGGACTAGCGGGAGTAAAGAGACCCAGTACTTC.

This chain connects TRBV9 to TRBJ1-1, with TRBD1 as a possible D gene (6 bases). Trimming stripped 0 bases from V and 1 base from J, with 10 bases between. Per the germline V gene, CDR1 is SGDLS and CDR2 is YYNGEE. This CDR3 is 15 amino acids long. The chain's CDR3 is CASSVAQGPNTEAFF. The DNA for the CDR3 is TGTGCCAGCAGCGTAGCCCAGGGGCCGAACACTGAAGCTTTCTTT.

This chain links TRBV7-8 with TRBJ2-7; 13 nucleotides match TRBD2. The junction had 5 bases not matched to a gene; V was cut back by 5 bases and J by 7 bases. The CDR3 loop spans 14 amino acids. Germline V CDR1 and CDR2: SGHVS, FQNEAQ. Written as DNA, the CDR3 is TGTGCCAGCAGCCCGGGACTAGCGGGAAGGGAGCAGTACTTC. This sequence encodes CASSPGLAGREQYF.

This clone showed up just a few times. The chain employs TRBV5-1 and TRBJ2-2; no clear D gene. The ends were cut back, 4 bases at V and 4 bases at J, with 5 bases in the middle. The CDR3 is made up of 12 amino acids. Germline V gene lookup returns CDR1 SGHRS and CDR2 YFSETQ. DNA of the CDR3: TGCGCCAGCAGCCCCTCCACCGGGGAGCTGTTTTTT. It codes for CASSPSTGELFF. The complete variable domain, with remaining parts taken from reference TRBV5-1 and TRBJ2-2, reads KAGVTQTPRYLIKTRGQQVTLSCSPISGHRSVSWYQQTPGQGLQFLFEYFSETQRNKGNFPGRFSGRQFSNSRSEMNVSTLELGDSALYLCASSPSTGELFFGEGSRLTVL.

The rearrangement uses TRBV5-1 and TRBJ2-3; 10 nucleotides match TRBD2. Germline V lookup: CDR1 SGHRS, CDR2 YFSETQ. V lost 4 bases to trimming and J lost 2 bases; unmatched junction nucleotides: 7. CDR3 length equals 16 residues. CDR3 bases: TGCGCCAGCAGCCGGGGACTAGCGCCTAACACAGATACGCAGTATTTT. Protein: CASSRGLAPNTDTQYF.

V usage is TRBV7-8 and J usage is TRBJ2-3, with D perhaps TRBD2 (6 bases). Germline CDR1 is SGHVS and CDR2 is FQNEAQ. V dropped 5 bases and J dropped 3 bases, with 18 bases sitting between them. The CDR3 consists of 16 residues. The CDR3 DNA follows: TGTGCCAGCAGCATGCGGGATCCACGGGGGACAGATACGCAGTATTTT. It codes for CASSMRDPRGTDTQYF.

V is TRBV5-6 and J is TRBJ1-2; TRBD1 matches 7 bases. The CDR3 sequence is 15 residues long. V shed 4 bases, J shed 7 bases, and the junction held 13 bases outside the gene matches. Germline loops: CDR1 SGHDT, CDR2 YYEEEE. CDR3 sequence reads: CASSNRNEGARGYTF. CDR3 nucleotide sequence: TGTGCCAGCAGCAACCGTAACGAGGGGGCGCGTGGCTACACCTTC.

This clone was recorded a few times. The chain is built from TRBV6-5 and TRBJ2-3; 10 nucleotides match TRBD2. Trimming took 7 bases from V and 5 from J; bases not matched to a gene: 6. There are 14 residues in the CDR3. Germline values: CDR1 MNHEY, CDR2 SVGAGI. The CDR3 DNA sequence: TGTGCCAGCACGCTAGCGGGAGTAGGAGATACGCAGTATTTT. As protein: CASTLAGVGDTQYF.

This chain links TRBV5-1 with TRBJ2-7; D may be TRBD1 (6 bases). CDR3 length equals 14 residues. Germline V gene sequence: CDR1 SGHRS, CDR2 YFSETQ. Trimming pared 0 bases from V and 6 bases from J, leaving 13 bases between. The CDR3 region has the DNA TGCGCCAGCAGCTTGGAACAGGGTTTGGGCGAGCAGTACTTC. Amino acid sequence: CASSLEQGLGEQYF.

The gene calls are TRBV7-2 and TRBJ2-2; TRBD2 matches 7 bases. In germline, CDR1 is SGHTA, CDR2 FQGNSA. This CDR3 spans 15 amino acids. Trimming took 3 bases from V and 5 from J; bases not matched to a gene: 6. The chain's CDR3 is CASSLPGLLTGELFF. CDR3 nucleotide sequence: TGTGCCAGCAGCTTGCCGGGACTACTTACCGGGGAGCTGTTTTTT.